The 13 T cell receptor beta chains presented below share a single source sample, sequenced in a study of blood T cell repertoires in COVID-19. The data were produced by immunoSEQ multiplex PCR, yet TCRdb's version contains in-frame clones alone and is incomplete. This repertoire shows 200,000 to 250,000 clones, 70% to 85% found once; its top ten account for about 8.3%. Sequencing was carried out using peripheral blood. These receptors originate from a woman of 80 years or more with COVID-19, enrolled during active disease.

The CDR3 region has the DNA TGCGCCAGCAGTGAGTCGATGCGGGACCACTACGAGCAGTACTTC. It translates to CASSESMRDHYEQYF. The V call is TRBV10-2, the J call TRBJ2-7; D perhaps matches TRBD2 (6 bases). The CDR3 loop spans 15 amino acids. In germline, CDR1 is WSHSY, CDR2 SAAADI. Trimming removed 0 bases from V and 3 bases from J, with 12 bases in between.

The CDR3 sequence is CASTELYGYTF. The CDR3 DNA follows: TGTGCCAGCACCGAGCTCTATGGCTACACCTTC. This chain joins TRBV2 and TRBJ1-2; no clear D. The V gene's germline CDR1 is SNHLY and CDR2 FYNNEI. The CDR3 runs 11 residues. V was clipped by 7 bases and J by 4 bases, with 7 bases between them.

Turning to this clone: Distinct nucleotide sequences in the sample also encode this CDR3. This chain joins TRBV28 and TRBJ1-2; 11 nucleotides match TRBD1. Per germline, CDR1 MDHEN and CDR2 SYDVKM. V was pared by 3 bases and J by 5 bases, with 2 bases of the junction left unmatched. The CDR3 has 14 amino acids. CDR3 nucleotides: TGTGCCAGCAGTTTGGGACAGGGGGGGTATGGCTACACCTTC. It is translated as CASSLGQGGYGYTF.

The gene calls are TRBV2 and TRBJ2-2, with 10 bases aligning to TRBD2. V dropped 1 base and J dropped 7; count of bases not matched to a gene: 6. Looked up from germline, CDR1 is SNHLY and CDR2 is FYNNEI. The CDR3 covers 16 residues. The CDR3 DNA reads TGTGCCAGCAGTGAAGGTCTAGCGGGGGTACGCGGGGAGCTGTTTTTT. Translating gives CASSEGLAGVRGELFF.

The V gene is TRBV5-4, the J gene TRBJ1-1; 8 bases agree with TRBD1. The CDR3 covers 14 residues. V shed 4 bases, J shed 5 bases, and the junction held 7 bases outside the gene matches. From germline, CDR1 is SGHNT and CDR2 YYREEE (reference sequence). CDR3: CASSRQGARTEAFF. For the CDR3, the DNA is TGTGCCAGCAGCCGGCAGGGGGCAAGAACTGAAGCTTTCTTT.

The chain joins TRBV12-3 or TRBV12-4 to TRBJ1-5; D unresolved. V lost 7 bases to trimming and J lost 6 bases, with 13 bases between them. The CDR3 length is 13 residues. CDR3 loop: CASKLRSGQPQHF. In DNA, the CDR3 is TGTGCCAGCAAACTACGGTCGGGTCAGCCCCAGCATTTT.

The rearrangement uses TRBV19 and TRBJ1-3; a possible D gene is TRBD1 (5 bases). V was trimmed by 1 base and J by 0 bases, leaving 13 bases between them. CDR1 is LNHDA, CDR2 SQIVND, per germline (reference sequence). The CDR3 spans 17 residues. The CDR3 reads CASSIAQGYISGNTIYF. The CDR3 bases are TGTGCCAGTAGTATAGCGCAGGGATACATCTCTGGAAACACCATATATTTT.

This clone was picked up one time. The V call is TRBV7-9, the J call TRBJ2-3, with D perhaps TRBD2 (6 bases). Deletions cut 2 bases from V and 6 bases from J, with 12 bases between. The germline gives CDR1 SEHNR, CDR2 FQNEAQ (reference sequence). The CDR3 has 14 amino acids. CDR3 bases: TGTGCCAGCAGCTTATCGTCACTAGCCGATACGCAGTATTTT. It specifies CASSLSSLADTQYF. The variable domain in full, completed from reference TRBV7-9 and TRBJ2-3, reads DTGVSQNPRHKITKRGQNVTFRCDPISEHNRLYWYRQTLGQGPEFLTYFQNEAQLEKSRLLSDRFSAERPKGSFSTLEIQRTEQGDSAMYLCASSLSSLADTQYFGPGTRLTVL.

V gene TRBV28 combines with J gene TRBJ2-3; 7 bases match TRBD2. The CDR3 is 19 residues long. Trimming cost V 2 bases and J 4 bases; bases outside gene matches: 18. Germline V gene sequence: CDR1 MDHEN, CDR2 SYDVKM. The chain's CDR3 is CASSLAAGGGSRGADTQYF. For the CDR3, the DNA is TGTGCCAGCAGTTTAGCCGCTGGGGGGGGTTCAAGGGGTGCAGATACGCAGTATTTT.

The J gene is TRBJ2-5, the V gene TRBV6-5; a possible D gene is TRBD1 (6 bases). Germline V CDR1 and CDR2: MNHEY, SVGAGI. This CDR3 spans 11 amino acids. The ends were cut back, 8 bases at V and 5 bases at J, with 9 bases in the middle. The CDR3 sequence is CASLRGETQYF. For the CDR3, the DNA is TGTGCCAGCCTAAGGGGGGAGACCCAGTACTTC.

The CDR3 bases are TGTGCCAGCAGTGCAGCTAACTATGGCTACACCTTC. It is translated as CASSAANYGYTF. The rearrangement links TRBV27 to TRBJ1-2; D uncertain. Germline V gene data show CDR1 as MNHEY and CDR2 as SMNVEV (reference sequence). V lost 5 bases, J lost 0 bases, and 4 bases lay in between. The CDR3 runs to 12 residues.

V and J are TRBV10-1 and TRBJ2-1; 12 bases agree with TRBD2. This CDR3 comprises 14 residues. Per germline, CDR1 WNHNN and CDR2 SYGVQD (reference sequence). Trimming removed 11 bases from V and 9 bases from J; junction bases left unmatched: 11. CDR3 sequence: CAYLAGGIRGEQFF. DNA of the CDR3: TGCGCCTATCTAGCGGGGGGGATTAGAGGTGAGCAGTTCTTC.

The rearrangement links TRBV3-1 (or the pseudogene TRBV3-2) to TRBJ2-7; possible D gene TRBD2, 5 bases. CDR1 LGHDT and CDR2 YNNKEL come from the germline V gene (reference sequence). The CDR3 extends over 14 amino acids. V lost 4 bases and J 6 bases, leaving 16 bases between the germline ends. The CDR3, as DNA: TGTGCCAGCAGCCCCTCAGGAATAGCGAGCGAGCAGTACTTC. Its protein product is CASSPSGIASEQYF.